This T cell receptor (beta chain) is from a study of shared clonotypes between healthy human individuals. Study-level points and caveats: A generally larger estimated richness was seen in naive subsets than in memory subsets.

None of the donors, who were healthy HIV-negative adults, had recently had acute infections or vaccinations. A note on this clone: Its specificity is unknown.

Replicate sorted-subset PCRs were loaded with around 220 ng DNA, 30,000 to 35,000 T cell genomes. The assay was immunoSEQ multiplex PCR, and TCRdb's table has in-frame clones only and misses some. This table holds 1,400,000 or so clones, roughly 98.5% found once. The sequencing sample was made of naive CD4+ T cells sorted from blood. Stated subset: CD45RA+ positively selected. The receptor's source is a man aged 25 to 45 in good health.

DNA for the CDR3: TGTGCCAGCAGGCCGGACAGGACCTCTGGGGCCAACGTCCTGACTTTC. Translating gives CASRPDRTSGANVLTF. V is TRBV27 and J is TRBJ2-6; 7 bases fit TRBD1. CDR1 MNHEY and CDR2 SMNVEV come from the germline V gene (reference sequence). The CDR3 spans 16 residues. V shed 6 bases, J shed 0 bases, and the junction held 5 bases outside the gene matches. The full variable domain, rest sourced from reference TRBV27 and TRBJ2-6, is EAQVTQNPRYLITVTGKKLTVTCSQNMNHEYMSWYRQDPGLGLRQIYYSMNVEVTDKGDVPEGYKVSRKEKRNFPLILESPSPNQTSLYFCASRPDRTSGANVLTFGAGSRLTVL.